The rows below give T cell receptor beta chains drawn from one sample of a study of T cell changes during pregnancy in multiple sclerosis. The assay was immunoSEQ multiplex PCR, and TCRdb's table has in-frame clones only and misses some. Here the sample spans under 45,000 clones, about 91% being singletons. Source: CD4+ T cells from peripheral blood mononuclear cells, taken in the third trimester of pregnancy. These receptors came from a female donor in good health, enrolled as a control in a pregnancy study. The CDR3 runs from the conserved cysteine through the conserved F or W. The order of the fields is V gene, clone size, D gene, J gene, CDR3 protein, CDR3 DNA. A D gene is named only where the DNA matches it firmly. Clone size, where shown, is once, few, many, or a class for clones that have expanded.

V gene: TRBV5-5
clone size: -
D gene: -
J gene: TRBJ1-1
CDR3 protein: CASSTSDRMNTEAFF
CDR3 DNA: TGTGCCAGCAGCACGTCGGACAGAATGAACACTGAAGCTTTCTTT

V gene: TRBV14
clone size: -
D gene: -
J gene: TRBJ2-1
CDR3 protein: CASSPPGLEQFF
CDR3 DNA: TGTGCCAGCAGCCCCCCAGGGTTGGAGCAGTTCTTC

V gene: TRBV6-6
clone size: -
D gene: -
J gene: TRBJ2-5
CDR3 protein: CASSSGETQYF
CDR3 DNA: TGTGCCAGCAGTTCCGGAGAGACCCAGTACTTC

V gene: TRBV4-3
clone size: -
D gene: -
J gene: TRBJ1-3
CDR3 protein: CASSPQGGAGNTIYF
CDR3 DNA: TGCGCCAGCAGTCCCCAAGGGGGAGCCGGAAACACCATATATTTT

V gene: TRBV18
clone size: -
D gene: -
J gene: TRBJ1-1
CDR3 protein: CASSPSLGGMNTEAFF
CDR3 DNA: TGTGCCAGCTCACCTTCCCTGGGGGGAATGAACACTGAAGCTTTCTTT

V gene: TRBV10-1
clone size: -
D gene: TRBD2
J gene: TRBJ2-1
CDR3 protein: CASSVGGGSYNEQFF
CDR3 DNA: TGCGCCAGCAGTGTTGGGGGGGGTTCCTACAATGAGCAGTTCTTC

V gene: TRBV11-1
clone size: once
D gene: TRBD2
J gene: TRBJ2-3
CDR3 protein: CASSLFFGMSGDPGDTQYF
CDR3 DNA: TGTGCCAGCAGCTTATTTTTCGGGATGAGCGGGGACCCGGGGGATACGCAGTATTTT

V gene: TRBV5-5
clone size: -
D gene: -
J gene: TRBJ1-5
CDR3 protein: CASSLRGSNQPQHF
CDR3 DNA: TGTGCCAGCAGCTTAAGGGGATCCAATCAGCCCCAGCATTTT

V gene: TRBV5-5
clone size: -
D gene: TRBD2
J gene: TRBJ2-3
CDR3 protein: CASSLRQLAGERDTQYF
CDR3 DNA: TGTGCCAGCAGCTTGCGCCAGCTAGCGGGGGAGAGGGATACGCAGTATTTT

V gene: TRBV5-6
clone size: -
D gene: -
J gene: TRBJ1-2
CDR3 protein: CASSFGTPNYGYTF
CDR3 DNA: TGTGCCAGCAGCTTTGGGACTCCTAACTATGGCTACACCTTC

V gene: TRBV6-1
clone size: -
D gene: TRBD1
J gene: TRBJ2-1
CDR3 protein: CASSGGDSLDEQFF
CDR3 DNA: TGTGCCAGCAGTGGAGGGGACAGCTTGGATGAGCAGTTCTTC

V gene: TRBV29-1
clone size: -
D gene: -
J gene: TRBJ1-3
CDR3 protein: CSGGGGNTIYF
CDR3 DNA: TGCAGTGGGGGAGGAGGAAACACCATATATTTT

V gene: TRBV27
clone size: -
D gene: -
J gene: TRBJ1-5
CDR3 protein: CASRKEGNQPQHF
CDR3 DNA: TGTGCCAGCCGTAAGGAGGGGAATCAGCCCCAGCATTTT